This TCR beta chain was identified in a study of blood T cell repertoires in COVID-19. Background on the study: Spain, Italy and the United States supplied samples that represented acute and convalescent COVID-19.

In the original workflow: By means of reference gene primer amplification, nucleated cell counts were estimated. The data were produced by immunoSEQ multiplex PCR, yet TCRdb's version contains in-frame clones alone and is incomplete. From that table come the V and J calls and clone size; the DNA was used to work out D and trimming. The sample lists 250,000 to 350,000 clones, around 90% occurring once. V lost 6 bases, J lost 4 bases, and 13 bases lay in between. This CDR3 is 13 amino acids long. Germline values: CDR1 SGDLS, CDR2 YYNGEE. Input material: peripheral blood. The chain couples TRBV9 to TRBJ1-2; D is uncertain. This TCR was sampled from a woman aged 40 to 50 who had recovered from COVID-19. CDR3 bases: TGTGCCAGCACCTCCCGAGATGGCTATGGCTACACCTTC. Translated, it gives CASTSRDGYGYTF.